The 22 T cell receptor beta chains reported below all come from one sample, sequenced in a study of vaccination effects on CD4 cells after COVID-19. Libraries were prepared by immunoSEQ multiplex PCR; TCRdb keeps only in-frame clonotypes and omits some of them. The sample lists about 32,000 clones, around three quarters occurring once. The antigens these receptors bind are not known. Antigen-specific CD4+ T cells expanded by the ViraFEST assay with viral peptide pools were then sequenced. Following culture for about ten days, CD4+ T cells were isolated. The vaccine given was either BNT162b2 or mRNA-1273, in two doses. The specimen was CD4+ T cells from PBMCs cultured with HCoV-229E spike peptides, collected after COVID-19 vaccination. The receptors were sampled from a human donor who received a COVID-19 vaccine.

CDR3 nucleotide sequence: TGTGCCAGCAGTGAGAGGTGGACCGGGGAGCTGTTTTTT. This sequence encodes CASSERWTGELFF. V gene TRBV2 combines with J gene TRBJ2-2; no reliable D call. With 3 bases removed from V and 5 bases from J, the gap between germline ends came to 7 bases. The CDR3 loop spans 13 amino acids. The germline V gene encodes CDR1 SNHLY and CDR2 FYNNEI. The variable domain in full, completed from reference TRBV2 and TRBJ2-2, reads EPEVTQTPSHQVTQMGQEVILRCVPISNHLYFYWYRQILGQKVEFLVSFYNNEISEKSEIFDDQFSVERPDGSNFTLKIRSTKLEDSAMYFCASSERWTGELFFGEGSRLTVL.

The chain is built from TRBV6-5 and TRBJ2-7, with D perhaps matching TRBD1 (7 bases). Between the trimmed V and J ends, which lost 2 bases and 2 bases, there was a span of 13 bases. The CDR3 covers 15 residues. In germline, CDR1 is MNHEY, CDR2 SVGAGI. The CDR3 spells CASSYGGGRTYEQYF. The CDR3 DNA reads TGTGCCAGCAGTTACGGAGGGGGCAGGACCTACGAGCAGTACTTC.

The chain is built from TRBV3-1 (or the pseudogene TRBV3-2) and TRBJ2-2; D is unresolved. V dropped 4 bases and J dropped 4 bases, with 13 bases sitting between them. There are 15 residues in the CDR3. CDR1 and CDR2 (germline): LGHDT, YNNKEL (reference sequence). For the CDR3, the DNA is TGTGCCAGCAGCCCCCAGTTCCCCCCCACCGGGGAGCTGTTTTTT. Its translation: CASSPQFPPTGELFF.

This rearrangement joins TRBV5-6 to TRBJ1-2; D might be TRBD1 (5 bases). The V end lost 4 bases, the J end lost 3 bases, and 16 bases lay between the germline ends. CDR1 is SGHDT and CDR2 is YYEEEE in the germline V gene. This CDR3 contains 15 residues. The CDR3 coding sequence is TGTGCCAGCAGCCGGACCGTGGGGGGAGACTATGGCTACACCTTC. It yields the protein CASSRTVGGDYGYTF.

This clone was counted a single time. J is TRBJ1-3 and V is TRBV6-5; unclear D gene. Germline V gene data show CDR1 as MNHEY and CDR2 as SVGAGI. The CDR3 has 15 residues. The V and J ends lost 5 bases and 1 base respectively, with 12 bases between them. The CDR3 DNA follows: TGTGCCAGCAGTCCACCCGCCGGGTCTGGAAACACCATATATTTT. Protein: CASSPPAGSGNTIYF.

The chain carries TRBV9 and TRBJ2-2, with TRBD2 matching over 9 bases. This CDR3 has 18 residues. The germline V gene encodes CDR1 SGDLS and CDR2 YYNGEE. The junction had 11 bases not matched to a gene; V was cut back by 4 bases and J by 1 base. The CDR3 coding sequence is TGTGCCAGCAGCCCCCGCGCTAGCGGGAAGGTGAACACCGGGGAGCTGTTTTTT. Its protein product is CASSPRASGKVNTGELFF.

The chain carries TRBV18 and TRBJ1-2, with 9 bases fitting TRBD1. Per germline, CDR1 KGHSH and CDR2 LQKENI. The CDR3 runs 14 residues. The ends lost 3 bases at V and 4 bases at J; junction bases unmatched: 3. The chain's CDR3 is CASSPGQGLYGYTF. The DNA for the CDR3 is TGTGCCAGCTCACCGGGACAGGGACTCTATGGCTACACCTTC.

This chain joins TRBV5-1 and TRBJ2-6; possible D gene TRBD1, 5 bases. Between the trimmed V and J ends, which lost 6 bases and 3 bases, there was a span of 7 bases. Germline loops: CDR1 SGHRS, CDR2 YFSETQ. The CDR3 sequence is 13 residues long. CDR3 loop: CASKGDGANVLTF. CDR3 sequence (DNA): TGCGCCAGCAAAGGGGATGGGGCCAACGTCCTGACTTTC.

This chain uses TRBV4-1 with TRBJ2-2; no clear D. Germline assignment: CDR1 MGHRA and CDR2 YSYEKL. CDR3 length: 17 amino acids. Trimming removed 3 bases at V and 0 bases at J, with 14 bases between. The DNA of the CDR3 is TGCGCCAGCAGCCATGGTGTTTCTGGGTCGAACACCGGGGAGCTGTTTTTT. It yields the protein CASSHGVSGSNTGELFF.

The CDR3 reads CASRVAVLTDTQYF. In nucleotides, the CDR3 is TGTGCCAGCAGGGTAGCGGTACTCACAGATACGCAGTATTTT. The V call is TRBV2, the J call TRBJ2-3; possibly TRBD2 for D (6 bases). The CDR3 totals 14 residues. The germline gives CDR1 SNHLY, CDR2 FYNNEI. V lost 6 bases and J lost 2, with 12 bases in between. The full variable domain, completed using reference TRBV2 and TRBJ2-3, is EPEVTQTPSHQVTQMGQEVILRCVPISNHLYFYWYRQILGQKVEFLVSFYNNEISEKSEIFDDQFSVERPDGSNFTLKIRSTKLEDSAMYFCASRVAVLTDTQYFGPGTRLTVL.

This clone was observed once. The V call is TRBV27, the J call TRBJ1-1, with 10 bases fitting TRBD1. Per the germline V gene, CDR1 is MNHEY and CDR2 is SMNVEV (reference sequence). V was clipped by 4 bases and J by 6 bases; unmatched bases: 5. This CDR3 comprises 14 residues. In nucleotides, the CDR3 is TGTGCCAGCAGTTCGACAGGGGGCAAAGCTGAAGCTTTCTTT. Translating gives CASSSTGGKAEAFF.

The chain has TRBV14 and TRBJ1-4, with D possibly TRBD1 on 6 matching bases. The CDR3 is 11 amino acids. V lost 4 bases, J lost 10 bases, and 7 bases lay in between. Germline V lookup: CDR1 SGHDN, CDR2 FVKESK. The CDR3 loop reads CASSLGGKLFF. CDR3 nucleotide sequence: TGTGCCAGCAGCCTAGGGGGAAAACTGTTTTTT.

The chain links TRBV19 to TRBJ1-3; D may be TRBD1 (6 bases). This CDR3 is built from 15 residues. Germline V gene data show CDR1 as LNHDA and CDR2 as SQIVND (reference sequence). V shed 5 bases and J shed 0 bases, with 11 bases lying between them. Here the CDR3 reads CASSDIQGSGNTIYF. The CDR3 coding sequence is TGTGCCAGTAGTGACATACAGGGCTCTGGAAACACCATATATTTT.

This chain links TRBV29-1 with TRBJ2-3, with D possibly being TRBD1 or TRBD2 (5 bases each). This CDR3 comprises 16 residues. Germline V lookup: CDR1 SQVTM, CDR2 ANQGSEA. V gave up 7 bases and J gave up 0 bases, with 20 bases separating them. CDR3 coding DNA: TGCAGCGGCCGAACAGGATGGGGAGAGAGCACAGATACGCAGTATTTT. This gives the protein CSGRTGWGESTDTQYF.

This chain connects TRBV19 to TRBJ1-2, with D tentatively TRBD1 (5 bases). The CDR3 extends over 15 amino acids. In germline, CDR1 is LNHDA, CDR2 SQIVND (reference sequence). The V end lost 9 bases, the J end lost 3 bases, and 20 bases lay between the germline ends. CDR3 sequence (DNA): TGTGCCAGCGCCCTCGTGGGGGGGAATTACTATGGCTACACCTTC. Translation: CASALVGGNYYGYTF.

The gene calls are TRBV5-1 and TRBJ1-6, with D unresolved. Trimming shortened V by 2 bases and J by 8 bases, and 20 bases separated the two germline ends. The CDR3 length is 17 residues. The germline CDR1 and CDR2 sequences are SGHRS and YFSETQ. Here the CDR3 DNA reads TGCGCCAGCAGCTTAGTATACCGGGCCAAAGCCGATTCACCCCTCCACTTT. Encoded protein: CASSLVYRAKADSPLHF.

V gene TRBV6-1 combines with J gene TRBJ2-3; 9 positions match TRBD2. Germline V lookup: CDR1 MNHNS, CDR2 SASEGT. Trimming removed 1 base from V and 4 bases from J; junction bases left unmatched: 6. This CDR3 has 16 amino acids. The CDR3 here is CASSEVSGSFADTQYF. As DNA, the CDR3 is TGTGCCAGCAGTGAAGTTAGCGGGAGTTTCGCAGATACGCAGTATTTT.

CDR3 in amino acids: CASSLISSTEAFF. As DNA, the CDR3 is TGCGCCAGCAGCTTGATCTCTTCCACTGAAGCTTTCTTT. The V and J genes are TRBV5-1 and TRBJ1-1; D uncertain. Germline-derived CDR1 and CDR2 are SGHRS and YFSETQ. V gave up 1 base and J gave up 4 bases, with 8 bases separating them. The CDR3 extends over 13 amino acids.

The chain joins TRBV6-2 or TRBV6-3 to TRBJ1-5; D gene unclear. Germline V gives CDR1 MNHEY, CDR2 SVGEGT. The CDR3 totals 16 residues. Trimming left V 5 bases short and J 2 bases short, with 16 bases between. This chain's CDR3 is CASSPRGNRGNQPQHF. The DNA for the CDR3 is TGTGCCAGCAGTCCCCGAGGGAACCGGGGCAATCAGCCCCAGCATTTT.

V gene TRBV2 combines with J gene TRBJ2-1; D possibly uses TRBD1 or TRBD2 (5 bases each). The germline V and J ends were trimmed by 5 bases and 6 bases, with 14 bases remaining between them. The germline CDR1 and CDR2 sequences are SNHLY and FYNNEI. This CDR3 is 14 amino acids long. CDR3 DNA sequence: TGTGCCAGCAGTCGTCCGCCAGGGAGCAATGAGCAGTTCTTC. Its protein product is CASSRPPGSNEQFF.

The chain has TRBV6-5 and TRBJ2-7; 7 bases match TRBD1. CDR3 length: 14 residues. CDR1 MNHEY and CDR2 SVGAGI come from the germline V gene. Trimming removed 7 bases from V and 0 bases from J; junction bases left unmatched: 6. The CDR3 DNA reads as TGTGCCAGCAAGAGAGCAGGGGGCTCCTACGAGCAGTACTTC. Encoded protein: CASKRAGGSYEQYF.

This clone was found once. The V call is TRBV6-4, the J call TRBJ1-1; D remains ambiguous. This CDR3 is 14 amino acids long. The germline CDR1 and CDR2 sequences are MRHNA and SNTAGT. V lost 8 bases to trimming and J lost 3 bases, with 16 bases between them. This CDR3 reads CASAPEWQDTEAFF. CDR3 bases: TGTGCCAGCGCCCCGGAATGGCAGGACACTGAAGCTTTCTTT.